These 21 T cell receptor beta chains came from one sample sequenced in a study of T-cell reconstitution after alpha-beta-depleted transplantation in children. As it was prepared, the TCRbeta library received unique molecular identifiers. TCRdb re-called the PCR reads through MiXCR, storing one row per CDR3 protein. The sample has fewer than 500,000 distinct CDR3 sequences, roughly two fifths seen once. This specimen consisted of PBMCs, obtained before TCRalphabeta/CD19-depleted stem cell transplant. These receptors were obtained from a girl aged 2-10 years with aplastic anemia, due to receive a stem cell transplant.

V usage is TRBV15 and J usage is TRBJ2-2, with 7 bases identical to TRBD2. The germline V gene has CDR1 LNHNV and CDR2 YYDKDF (reference sequence). The length of the CDR3 is 16 residues. After removal of 2 bases from V and 6 bases from J, the junction contained 9 bases not matched to a gene. CDR3 in amino acids: CATSRTRDYSSGELFF. The CDR3 DNA reads as TGTGCCACCAGCAGAACCCGGGACTATAGCTCCGGGGAGCTGTTTTTT.

The chain employs TRBV12-3 or TRBV12-4 and TRBJ1-1; D gene unclear. This CDR3 has 11 residues. Trimming stripped 3 bases from V and 10 bases from J, with 9 bases between. CDR3 nucleotide sequence: TGTGCCAGCAGTTTCGGGGTGGGAGCTTTCTTT. Its translation is CASSFGVGAFF.

This clonotype appeared many times. The junction differs from germline at one of its ends, possibly a read error. The chain carries TRBV5-1 and TRBJ1-5; 9 bases align to TRBD1. CDR1 and CDR2 (germline): SGHRS, YFSETQ. The CDR3 runs 14 residues. CDR3 nucleotide sequence: TGTGCCAGCAGCTTGACAGGGGGAAATCAGCCCCAGCATTTT. This translates into CASSLTGGNQPQHF.

DNA for the CDR3: TGTGCCATTCAAGGCCCACCGTATGGGGCCAACGTCCTGACTTTC. Translation: CAIQGPPYGANVLTF. The rearrangement links TRBV10-3 to TRBJ2-6; the D is unclear. The CDR3 is 15 amino acids. V lost 9 bases to trimming and J lost 3 bases, with 15 bases between them. From germline, CDR1 is ENHRY and CDR2 SYGVKD.

Of note for this clonotype: At one boundary the junction diverges from the germline segment, which might be a read error. The chain carries TRBV15 and TRBJ1-5, with 8 bases that match TRBD1. The germline gives CDR1 LNHNV, CDR2 YYDKDF (reference sequence). CDR3 length: 15 amino acids. Here the CDR3 reads CATSNRGGGGQPQRF. The CDR3 coding sequence is TGTGCCACCAGCAACAGGGGGGGAGGCGGTCAGCCCCAGCGTTTT.

This clonotype was counted a single time. One end of the junction varies from germline; a read error may be responsible. This chain links TRBV10-3 with TRBJ1-2, with D possibly TRBD1 on 6 matching bases. Germline values: CDR1 ENHRY, CDR2 SYGVKD. This CDR3 contains 16 residues. This CDR3 is CAISYPGTTRGYGFTF. The CDR3 DNA reads as TGTGCCATCAGTTACCCCGGGACAACTAGAGGCTATGGCTTCACCTTC.

This clonotype was found a few times. The chain is built from TRBV12-3 or TRBV12-4 and TRBJ2-2; D possibly corresponds to TRBD1 (6 bases). This CDR3 contains 16 residues. Trimming left V 4 bases short and J 0 bases short, with 12 bases between. The CDR3 bases are TGTGCCAGCAGTTCCACGACAGGCCCGAACACCGGGGAGCTGTTTTTT. Its protein is CASSSTTGPNTGELFF.

The chain combines TRBV6-5 with TRBJ1-5; the match to TRBD1 covers 10 bases. Germline CDR1 and CDR2: MNHEY and SVGAGI. V dropped 4 bases and J dropped 2; count of bases not matched to a gene: 2. CDR3 length: 15 amino acids. DNA for the CDR3: TGTGCCAGCAGTTCGACAGGGGGCGGCAATCAGCCCCAGCATTTT. Its protein is CASSSTGGGNQPQHF.

This sequence joins TRBV9 and TRBJ1-2; D gene unclear. The CDR3 is 13 amino acids. V lost 3 bases, J lost 7 bases, and 13 bases lay in between. The germline V gene has CDR1 SGDLS and CDR2 YYNGEE. CDR3 nucleotide sequence: TGTGCCAGCAGCGGTATGACGGGTCGTGGCTACACCTTC. Amino acid sequence: CASSGMTGRGYTF.

This clonotype showed up just once. J is TRBJ2-2 and V is TRBV19; 7 bases match TRBD2. V lost 4 bases and J lost 7; bases outside the gene matches: 12. Germline V gives CDR1 LNHDA, CDR2 SQIVND (reference sequence). The CDR3 is 16 residues long. The CDR3 DNA sequence: TGTGCCAGTAGTACCCTTTGGGAGGGCCGTATCGGGGAGCTGTTTTTT. Translated: CASSTLWEGRIGELFF.

This clonotype was seen ten or more times. This chain connects TRBV30 to TRBJ1-1; TRBD1 matches at 8 bases. This CDR3 is 12 amino acids long. V lost 5 bases and J lost 5; bases outside the gene matches: 4. Germline V gene data show CDR1 as GTSNPN and CDR2 as SVGIG (reference sequence). CDR3 nucleotides: TGTGCCTGGGCGGGACAGGCAACTGAAGCTTTCTTT. As protein: CAWAGQATEAFF.

This clonotype was counted ten times or more. The chain links TRBV20-1 to TRBJ2-1, with D possibly TRBD2 on 6 matching bases. CDR1 is DFQATT and CDR2 is SNEGSKA in the germline V gene (reference sequence). This CDR3 region has 15 residues. The V and J ends lost 4 bases and 6 bases respectively, with 19 bases between them. For the CDR3, the DNA is TGCAGTGCTATACTACTAGCAGAAAAGGTCAATGAGCAGTTCTTC. Its translation is CSAILLAEKVNEQFF.

This clonotype was seen only a few times. This chain uses TRBV5-6 with TRBJ2-1; 10 bases match TRBD2. There are 17 residues in the CDR3. CDR1 and CDR2 from the germline V gene are SGHDT and YYEEEE. Trimming removed 0 bases from V and 7 bases from J; junction bases left unmatched: 10. As DNA, the CDR3 is TGTGCCAGCAGCTTGGAGCGGGAGGGCCTGTGGTTGAATGAGCAGTTCTTC. Translating it yields CASSLEREGLWLNEQFF.

This clonotype was counted ten times or more. The chain uses TRBV12-3 or TRBV12-4 and TRBJ1-1; 7 bases fit TRBD1. CDR3 length: 16 residues. V was pared by 4 bases and J by 4 bases, with 12 bases of the junction left unmatched. The CDR3 loop is CASSSYPRQGGTEAFF. DNA of the CDR3: TGTGCCAGCAGTTCATACCCAAGACAGGGCGGCACTGAAGCTTTCTTT.

This clonotype was seen more than once but under ten times. The V and J genes are TRBV7-6 and TRBJ2-1; D is ambiguous. Germline loops: CDR1 SGHVS, CDR2 FNYEAQ. The CDR3 length is 17 residues. The V end lost 1 base, the J end lost 0 bases, and 13 bases lay between the germline ends. This CDR3 reads CASSLGTGHSSYNEQFF. DNA of the CDR3: TGTGCCAGCAGCTTAGGGACGGGTCATAGCTCCTACAATGAGCAGTTCTTC.

This clonotype was recorded a few times. This chain connects TRBV27 to TRBJ2-1; D may be TRBD2 (5 bases). V lost 3 bases to trimming and J lost 6 bases, with 18 bases between them. There are 16 residues in the CDR3. Germline CDR1 is MNHEY and CDR2 is SMNVEV (reference sequence). The CDR3 reads CASSFPDAGGSNEQFF. The DNA of the CDR3 is TGTGCCAGCAGTTTCCCAGATGCGGGTGGGAGCAATGAGCAGTTCTTC.

V gene TRBV10-3 combines with J gene TRBJ1-2; possible D gene TRBD1, 5 bases. The CDR3 runs to 14 residues. V was cut by 5 bases and J by 2 bases, with 12 bases left in between. In germline, CDR1 is ENHRY, CDR2 SYGVKD. The CDR3 is CAISTSTANYGYTF. CDR3 in DNA: TGTGCCATCAGTACCTCGACAGCAAACTATGGCTACACCTTC.

Here the CDR3 reads CSASVGRFPYEQYF. CDR3 sequence (DNA): TGCAGTGCTAGCGTGGGGCGCTTTCCCTACGAGCAGTACTTC. The chain links TRBV20-1 to TRBJ2-7; TRBD1 is a possible D gene (5 bases). This CDR3 has 14 amino acids. Trimming cost V 3 bases and J 2 bases, with 14 bases left between them. Germline V CDR1 and CDR2: DFQATT, SNEGSKA (reference sequence).

The chain is built from TRBV10-3 and TRBJ1-1, with TRBD1 identical over 7 bases. Germline assignment: CDR1 ENHRY and CDR2 SYGVKD. The CDR3 contains 15 residues. J gave up 5 bases and V 1 base, and 7 bases lay outside the gene matches. The CDR3 spells CAISELPGGNTEAFF. CDR3 in DNA: TGTGCCATCAGTGAGTTGCCAGGGGGAAATACTGAAGCTTTCTTT.

V gene TRBV20-1 combines with J gene TRBJ2-1; 9 bases map to TRBD2. The CDR3 contains 15 residues. V dropped 5 bases and J dropped 6; count of bases not matched to a gene: 11. The germline V gene encodes CDR1 DFQATT and CDR2 SNEGSKA (reference sequence). In DNA form, the CDR3 reads TGCAGTGCTGAGCGACTAGCGGACATCTTCAATGAGCAGTTCTTC. Translated, it gives CSAERLADIFNEQFF.

V gene TRBV5-1 combines with J gene TRBJ2-6; the D gene is possibly TRBD1 (6 bases). Deletions cut 1 base from V and 6 bases from J, with 11 bases between. Germline CDR1 reads SGHRS; CDR2 reads YFSETQ. CDR3 length equals 15 residues. This CDR3 is CASSLRAGVANVLTF. The CDR3 DNA sequence: TGCGCCAGCAGCTTGAGGGCAGGGGTGGCCAACGTCCTGACTTTC.